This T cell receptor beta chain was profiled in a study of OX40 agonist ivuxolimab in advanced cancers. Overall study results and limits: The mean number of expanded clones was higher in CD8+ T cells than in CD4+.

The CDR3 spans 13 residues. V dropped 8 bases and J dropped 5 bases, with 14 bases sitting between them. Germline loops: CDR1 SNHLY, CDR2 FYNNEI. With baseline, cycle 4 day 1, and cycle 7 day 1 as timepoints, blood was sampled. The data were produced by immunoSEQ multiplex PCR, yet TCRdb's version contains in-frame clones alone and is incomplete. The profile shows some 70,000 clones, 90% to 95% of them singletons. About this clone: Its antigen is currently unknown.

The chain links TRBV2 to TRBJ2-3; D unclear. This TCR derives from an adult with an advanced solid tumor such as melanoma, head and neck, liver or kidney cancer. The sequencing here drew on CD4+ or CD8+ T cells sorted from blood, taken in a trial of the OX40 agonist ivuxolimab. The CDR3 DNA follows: TGTGCCAGCGCCCTGGGTCTCGGAGATACGCAGTATTTT. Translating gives CASALGLGDTQYF.